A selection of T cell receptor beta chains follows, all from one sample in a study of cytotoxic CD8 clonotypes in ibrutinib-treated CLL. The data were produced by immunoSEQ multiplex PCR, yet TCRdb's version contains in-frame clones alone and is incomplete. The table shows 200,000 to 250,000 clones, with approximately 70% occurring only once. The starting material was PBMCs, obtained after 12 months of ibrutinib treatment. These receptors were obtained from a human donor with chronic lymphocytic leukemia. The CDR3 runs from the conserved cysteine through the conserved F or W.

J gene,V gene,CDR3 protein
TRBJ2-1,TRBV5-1,CASSLADRGYNEQFF
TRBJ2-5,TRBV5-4,CASSLTGSGETQYF
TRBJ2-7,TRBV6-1,CASRYAVGEQYF
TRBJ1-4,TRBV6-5,CASSQRQGNEKLFF
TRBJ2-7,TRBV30,CAWSRRAGNEQYF
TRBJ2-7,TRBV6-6,CASSYSAGGTYEQYF
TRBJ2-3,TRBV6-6,CASRAGGRSDTQYF
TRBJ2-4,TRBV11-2,CASSPGREYLAKNIQYF
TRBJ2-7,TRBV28,CASRSQGLGSYEQYF
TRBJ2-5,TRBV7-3,CASSRDRGRGETQYF
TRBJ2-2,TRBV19,CASSIGGEGTGELFF
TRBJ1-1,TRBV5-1,CASSPGRGGTEAFF
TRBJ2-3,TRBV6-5,CASSYVMGGLADTQYF
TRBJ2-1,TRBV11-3,CASSLDRFNNEQFF
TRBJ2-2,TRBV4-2,CASSPAEELFF
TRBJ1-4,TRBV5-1,CASSPGGGGEKLFF
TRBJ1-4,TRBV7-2,CASSLDRSDRKNEKLFF
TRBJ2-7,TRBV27,CASSGTQITYEQYF
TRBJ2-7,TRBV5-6,CASSPRVGTYEQYF
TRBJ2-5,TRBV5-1,CASSLYRLQAEETQYF